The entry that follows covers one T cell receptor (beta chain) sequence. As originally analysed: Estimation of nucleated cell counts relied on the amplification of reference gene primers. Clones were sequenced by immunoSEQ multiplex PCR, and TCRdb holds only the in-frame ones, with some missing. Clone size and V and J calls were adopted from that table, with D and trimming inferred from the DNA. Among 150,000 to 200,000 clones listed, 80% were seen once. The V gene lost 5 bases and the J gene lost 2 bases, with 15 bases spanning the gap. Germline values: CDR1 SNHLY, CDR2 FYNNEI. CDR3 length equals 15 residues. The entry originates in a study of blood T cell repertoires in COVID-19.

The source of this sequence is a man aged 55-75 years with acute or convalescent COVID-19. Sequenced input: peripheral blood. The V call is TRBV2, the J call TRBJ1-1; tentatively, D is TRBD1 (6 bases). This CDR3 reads CASSPRGGGNTEAFF. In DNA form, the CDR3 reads TGTGCCAGCAGTCCTCGGGGAGGGGGAAACACTGAAGCTTTCTTT.